The rows below give T cell receptor beta chains drawn from one sample of a study of sequential checkpoint blockade in melanoma. TCRdb's table, derived via immunoSEQ multiplex PCR, lists solely in-frame clones and lacks some. The table includes 15,000 to 20,000 clones, approximately 80% detected once. The sample consisted of CD8+ T cells sorted from blood (inferred from file names), taken from a patient given nivolumab and ipilimumab in sequence. Every receptor here comes from a human donor with melanoma. The CDR3 runs from the conserved cysteine through the conserved F or W. The D gene is left open where the match is weak. The listing skips clone size in some rows; elsewhere it reads once, few, many or a size class.

abundance,d_gene,j_gene,v_gene,CDR3nt,CDR3aa
-,TRBD1,TRBJ2-7,TRBV11-2,TGTGCCAGCAGCCTGGAAGGGACAGGGGGTTTGGAGCAGTACTTC,CASSLEGTGGLEQYF
-,TRBD1,TRBJ2-7,TRBV7-9,TGTGCCAGCAGCTCAGGGGGCCTGATCTCCTACGAGCAGTACTTC,CASSSGGLISYEQYF
-,-,TRBJ2-7,TRBV4-1,TGCGCCAGCAGCCAACGACAGAACTACGAGCAGTACTTC,CASSQRQNYEQYF
once,TRBD2,TRBJ2-1,TRBV7-9,TGTGCCAGCAGCTTAGGGACTAGCGGTTACAATGAGCAGTTCTTC,CASSLGTSGYNEQFF
once,-,TRBJ2-7,TRBV6-5,TGTGCCAGCAGTTACGCTGGAGCAGTCTACGAGCAGTACTTC,CASSYAGAVYEQYF
-,TRBD2,TRBJ2-7,TRBV4-2,TGTGCCAGCAGCCAAGGACTAGCGGGGGTGACCTACGAGCAGTACTTC,CASSQGLAGVTYEQYF
-,TRBD1,TRBJ2-1,TRBV27,TGTGCCAGCAGTCCCCGGGACAGGTCCTACAATGAGCAGTTCTTC,CASSPRDRSYNEQFF
-,-,TRBJ1-1,TRBV27,TGTGCCAGCAGTCTAAGGGGACTGTCGAACACTGAAGCTTTCTTT,CASSLRGLSNTEAFF
-,TRBD2,TRBJ2-1,TRBV29-1,TGCAGCGTTGAAGGCCTAGCGGGAGCAGGGCGATATGAGCAGTTCTTC,CSVEGLAGAGRYEQFF
-,-,TRBJ2-7,TRBV4-3,TGCGCCAGCAGCCAGGGGACAAACTACGAGCAGTACTTC,CASSQGTNYEQYF
-,-,TRBJ1-1,TRBV7-9,TGTGCCAGCAGCCCCGCCGGGGGGGGGAACACTGAAGCTTTCTTT,CASSPAGGGNTEAFF
-,-,TRBJ2-7,TRBV27,TGTGCCAGCAGCCCGTCTGGGACTGAAAGTGGGCAGTACTTC,CASSPSGTESGQYF
-,TRBD1,TRBJ2-7,TRBV4-1,TGCGCCAGCAGCCAAGACGAGGACAGGGGGTCCTACGAGCAGTACTTC,CASSQDEDRGSYEQYF
-,TRBD1,TRBJ1-4,TRBV19,TGTGCCAGTAGCCTCGCCTTAGACAGGGCCGTAAATGAAAAACTGTTTTTT,CASSLALDRAVNEKLFF